These 25 T cell receptor beta chains originate from one sample sequenced in a study of cytomegalovirus exposure and HLA in healthy donors. Primers for the PCR totalled 60 Vbeta and 13 Jbeta. Using immunoSEQ multiplex PCR, the repertoire was profiled, and TCRdb retains in-frame clones only, with some absent. The repertoire holds around 200,000 clones, approximately 86% seen once, with roughly 0.33% in the top ten. The specimen was PBMCs. The origin of the receptors is a woman aged 30 to 39 in good health and CMV-seronegative.

This clone was detected once. V gene TRBV28 combines with J gene TRBJ1-5, with 8 bases identical to TRBD1. The V and J ends lost 10 bases and 3 bases, in that order; junction bases with no gene match: 8. CDR3 length: 14 amino acids. Looked up from germline, CDR1 is MDHEN and CDR2 is SYDVKM. The CDR3, as DNA: TGTGCCACCTGTAGGACAGGGAACAATCAGCCCCAGCATTTT. Residues: CATCRTGNNQPQHF.

Note on this clone: One end of the junction varies from germline; a read error may be responsible. The CDR3 sequence is CSSSSNRVRVSGGYTF. In DNA form, the CDR3 reads TGTTCCAGCAGCTCGAACAGGGTTCGAGTTTCGGGCGGCTACACCTTC. This chain connects TRBV7-9 to TRBJ1-2; possibly TRBD1 for D (6 bases). Germline assignment: CDR1 SEHNR and CDR2 FQNEAQ (reference sequence). The CDR3 has 16 residues. The full variable domain, rest sourced from reference TRBV7-9 and TRBJ1-2, is DTGVSQNPRHKITKRGQNVTFRCDPISEHNRLYWYRQTLGQGPEFLTYFQNEAQLEKSRLLSDRFSAERPKGSFSTLEIQRTEQGDSAMYLCSSSSNRVRVSGGYTFGSGTRLTVV.

J is TRBJ2-7 and V is TRBV5-1; D unclear. Germline lookup yields CDR1 SGHRS and CDR2 YFSETQ. V lost 1 base and J 1 base, leaving 6 bases between the germline ends. The CDR3 has 13 residues. CDR3 DNA sequence: TGCGCCAGCAGCTTGCTAGATTCCTACGAGCAGTACTTC. Amino acid sequence: CASSLLDSYEQYF.

J is TRBJ2-5 and V is TRBV5-5, with TRBD1 as a possible D gene (5 bases). Looked up from germline, CDR1 is SGHKS and CDR2 is YYEKEE (reference sequence). CDR3 size: 17 residues. V was cut by 4 bases and J by 1 base, with 20 bases left in between. The CDR3 DNA reads as TGTGCCAGCAGCGTATCGGGCTTGGGGCCCCGCCAAGAGACCCAGTACTTC. Protein: CASSVSGLGPRQETQYF. The variable domain in full, completed from reference TRBV5-5 and TRBJ2-5, reads DAGVTQSPTHLIKTRGQQVTLRCSPISGHKSVSWYQQVLGQGPQFIFQYYEKEERGRGNFPDRFSARQFPNYSSELNVNALLLGDSALYLCASSVSGLGPRQETQYFGPGTRLLVL.

The chain combines TRBV10-3 with TRBJ2-3, with a weak D call TRBD2 (6 bases). The CDR3 is 14 residues long. Trimming removed 3 bases from V and 6 bases from J, with 13 bases in between. Looked up from germline, CDR1 is ENHRY and CDR2 is SYGVKD. CDR3 coding DNA: TGTGCCATCAGTGACGGGACTCGTACGGATACGCAGTATTTT. Translating gives CAISDGTRTDTQYF.

The chain has TRBV6-1 and TRBJ2-7; D may be TRBD1 (6 bases). The CDR3 extends over 14 amino acids. Trimming removed 7 bases from V and 1 base from J, with 14 bases in between. Germline V lookup: CDR1 MNHNS, CDR2 SASEGT. The CDR3 DNA reads as TGTGCCAGCATGGAACAGGGCGAGTCCTACGAGCAGTACTTC. Translated: CASMEQGESYEQYF.

The chain employs TRBV5-1 and TRBJ1-1, with D hard to call. Trimming shortened V by 3 bases and J by 0 bases, and 21 bases separated the two germline ends. In germline, CDR1 is SGHRS, CDR2 YFSETQ. The CDR3 runs 18 residues. The CDR3 is CASSSGLLEFFLNTEAFF. In DNA form, the CDR3 reads TGCGCCAGCAGCTCGGGTCTTCTGGAATTTTTTTTGAACACTGAAGCTTTCTTT.

The rearrangement uses TRBV10-2 and TRBJ2-1; 12 bases fit TRBD2. The CDR3 extends over 15 amino acids. In germline, CDR1 is WSHSY, CDR2 SAAADI. The V gene end was trimmed by 6 bases and the J gene end by 3 bases; junction bases not matched to a gene: 3. For the CDR3, the DNA is TGCGCCAGCAGCCGGACTAGCGGGATCTACAATGAGCAGTTCTTC. This codes for CASSRTSGIYNEQFF.

The CDR3 DNA sequence: TGTGCCAGCTCGCCAGGGGGCCCGAACACCGGGGAGCTGTTTTTT. Protein product: CASSPGGPNTGELFF. J is TRBJ2-2 and V is TRBV18; 8 bases line up with TRBD1. This CDR3 is 15 amino acids long. The germline gives CDR1 KGHSH, CDR2 LQKENI. V dropped 6 bases and J dropped 0; count of bases not matched to a gene: 3.

In nucleotides, the CDR3 is TGTGCCAGCAGCGACCGGACAGGACCCCCCTATGAGCAGTTCTTC. It encodes CASSDRTGPPYEQFF. This sequence joins TRBV2 and TRBJ2-1; 7 nucleotides line up with TRBD1. The CDR3 length is 15 residues. Germline assignment: CDR1 SNHLY and CDR2 FYNNEI. V gave up 6 bases and J gave up 8 bases; unmatched junction bases: 13.

The chain links TRBV6-5 to TRBJ2-1, with TRBD2 matching over 7 bases. Trimming cost V 4 bases and J 5 bases; bases outside gene matches: 11. From germline, CDR1 is MNHEY and CDR2 SVGAGI. This CDR3 spans 16 amino acids. CDR3 bases: TGTGCCAGCAGTTTTCTGGGAGCGGGAACCGACAATGAGCAGTTCTTC. Protein product: CASSFLGAGTDNEQFF.

Points on this clone: One end of the junction does not line up with germline, which may come from a read error. The chain combines TRBV7-7 with TRBJ2-5; 9 bases line up with TRBD1. CDR3 length: 15 amino acids. Germline V gene sequence: CDR1 SSHAT, CDR2 FNYEAQ (reference sequence). CDR3 residues: CASSLGQGIGETQYF. The CDR3 nucleotides are TGTGCTAGCAGCTTAGGACAGGGGATTGGGGAGACCCAGTACTTC.

The rearrangement joins TRBV9 to TRBJ2-1; TRBD1 might be the D (5 bases). CDR1 is SGDLS, CDR2 YYNGEE, per germline. The CDR3 loop spans 14 amino acids. The V end lost 0 bases, the J end lost 9 bases, and 13 bases lay between the germline ends. The CDR3 region is CASSVAGPSVEQFF. CDR3 sequence (DNA): TGTGCCAGCAGCGTAGCAGGGCCCTCGGTTGAGCAGTTCTTC.

The chain employs TRBV19 and TRBJ1-1, with D unresolved. Germline V CDR1 and CDR2: LNHDA, SQIVND (reference sequence). The CDR3 has 12 amino acids. Between the trimmed V and J ends, which lost 1 base and 6 bases, there was a span of 6 bases. The CDR3 region is CASSIGGSEAFF. CDR3 DNA: TGTGCCAGTAGTATAGGAGGGTCTGAAGCTTTCTTT.

This clone was picked up one time. The CDR3 region has the DNA TGCGCCAGCAGCCCCGGGGGACAGGGGGGCCCTGGGGCCAACGTCCTGACTTTC. Translating gives CASSPGGQGGPGANVLTF. The rearrangement links TRBV4-1 to TRBJ2-6; 11 nucleotides align to TRBD1. This CDR3 contains 18 residues. Trimming at V came to 4 bases and at J to 2 bases, leaving 7 bases not matched to a gene. The germline V gene encodes CDR1 MGHRA and CDR2 YSYEKL.

The rearrangement uses TRBV11-2 and TRBJ2-2; 8 nucleotides align to TRBD2. Germline values: CDR1 SGHAT, CDR2 FQNNGV. The CDR3 has 18 amino acids. Trimming removed 1 base from V and 1 base from J; junction bases left unmatched: 8. CDR3 DNA: TGTGCCAGCAGCTTAGGCGGCCGGCTAGCGGGGAACACCGGGGAGCTGTTTTTT. Amino acids: CASSLGGRLAGNTGELFF.

This clone was observed a single time. This chain uses TRBV4-1 with TRBJ2-5; 7 nucleotides line up with TRBD2. The CDR3 is 17 residues long. V lost 4 bases and J lost 2; bases outside the gene matches: 13. Germline V gives CDR1 MGHRA, CDR2 YSYEKL. The CDR3 region has the DNA TGCGCCAGCAGCCGCTCACCTAGCGGAAATATTCAAGAGACCCAGTACTTC. It yields the protein CASSRSPSGNIQETQYF.

In this sample, this clone turned up once. The rearrangement joins TRBV29-1 to TRBJ1-2, with 7 bases identical to TRBD1. Germline CDR1 and CDR2: SQVTM and ANQGSEA. After removal of 6 bases from V and 4 bases from J, the junction contained 14 bases not matched to a gene. This CDR3 contains 15 residues. In DNA, the CDR3 is TGCAGCGTCTATATCCCCCGAGGGGGCGGCTATGGCTACACCTTC. It yields the protein CSVYIPRGGGYGYTF.

The CDR3 DNA is TGTGCCACAGCCGGGGGTTGGAGCACAGATACGCAGTATTTT. Protein product: CATAGGWSTDTQYF. The genes are TRBV10-3 and TRBJ2-3, with D maybe TRBD2 (6 bases). The V gene's germline CDR1 is ENHRY and CDR2 SYGVKD. The CDR3 has 14 residues. Between the trimmed V and J ends, which lost 10 bases and 0 bases, there was a span of 14 bases.

CDR3 bases: TGCGCCAGCAGCTTGAGGCAGGGGAGAGACACTGAAGCTTTCTTT. It codes for CASSLRQGRDTEAFF. The rearrangement links TRBV5-1 to TRBJ1-1; D is possibly TRBD1 (6 bases). V was clipped by 1 base and J by 3 bases, with 13 bases between them. Germline V lookup: CDR1 SGHRS, CDR2 YFSETQ. CDR3 length: 15 amino acids.

V and J are TRBV7-3 and TRBJ2-2; perhaps TRBD1 as D (5 bases). Between the trimmed V and J ends, which lost 5 bases and 3 bases, there was a span of 7 bases. CDR1 is SGHTA and CDR2 is FQGTGA in the germline V gene. The CDR3 runs to 13 residues. The CDR3 nucleotides read TGTGCCAGCAGCGCGACAGACACCGGGGAGCTGTTTTTT. Its protein product is CASSATDTGELFF.

V gene TRBV9 combines with J gene TRBJ2-2, with a weak D call TRBD1 (6 bases). This CDR3 contains 15 residues. Germline CDR1 is SGDLS and CDR2 is YYNGEE. The V gene lost 4 bases and the J gene lost 0 bases, with 10 bases spanning the gap. The CDR3 sequence: CASSRRDTNTGELFF. The DNA for the CDR3 is TGTGCCAGCAGCAGACGGGACACGAACACCGGGGAGCTGTTTTTT.

The V gene is TRBV28, the J gene TRBJ1-2; TRBD1 matches at 8 bases. CDR3 length equals 14 residues. J was trimmed by 8 bases and V by 4 bases; bases with no gene match: 9. Germline V gene data show CDR1 as MDHEN and CDR2 as SYDVKM. The CDR3 protein is CASSSPGGAGGYTF. The CDR3 coding sequence is TGTGCCAGCAGTTCTCCAGGGGGCGCTGGGGGCTACACCTTC.

V usage is TRBV11-2 and J usage is TRBJ2-7; weak D call: TRBD1 (6 bases). CDR3 length equals 17 residues. Per germline, CDR1 SGHAT and CDR2 FQNNGV. Trimming cost V 5 bases and J 2 bases, with 22 bases left between them. The CDR3 loop is CASSPTFQQGPAYEQYF. In nucleotides, the CDR3 is TGTGCCAGCAGCCCCACCTTCCAACAGGGCCCTGCCTACGAGCAGTACTTC.

A few counts support this clone. The chain combines TRBV9 with TRBJ2-7; 11 positions agree with TRBD2. CDR1 is SGDLS and CDR2 is YYNGEE in the germline V gene. CDR3 length: 14 amino acids. V was pared by 3 bases and J by 5 bases, with 4 bases of the junction left unmatched. CDR3 sequence reads: CASSASGRMHEQYF. In DNA form, the CDR3 reads TGTGCCAGCAGCGCTAGCGGGAGGATGCACGAGCAGTACTTC.